These T cell receptor beta chains were read from a single sample in a study of shared clonotypes between healthy human individuals. Generated by immunoSEQ multiplex PCR, the TCRdb table keeps only in-frame clones and is missing some. The sample lists a few million clones; just over 90% were seen once. What was sequenced was naive CD4+ T cells sorted from blood. The source of these receptors is a young man in good health. Each CDR3 is given with its conserved first and last residue. The order of the fields is V gene, clone size, J gene, D gene, CDR3 DNA, CDR3 protein. A D gene is named only where the DNA matches it firmly. Expanded clones get a size class; other rows say once, few or many, or leave the size out.

v_call: TRBV5-1; clone_size: -; j_call: TRBJ2-7; d_call: -; cdr3_nt: TGCGCCAGCAGCCCGACAGTAGGTTCGTACGAGCAGTACTTC; cdr3_aa: CASSPTVGSYEQYF
v_call: TRBV11-3; clone_size: -; j_call: TRBJ2-3; d_call: TRBD2; cdr3_nt: TGTGCCAGCAGCTTAAGTGGGAGGGATACAGATACGCAGTATTTT; cdr3_aa: CASSLSGRDTDTQYF
v_call: TRBV5-1; clone_size: once; j_call: TRBJ1-2; d_call: -; cdr3_nt: TGCGCCAGCAGCTTGGATTGGGAGAGAAACTATGGCTACACCTTC; cdr3_aa: CASSLDWERNYGYTF
v_call: TRBV7-2; clone_size: -; j_call: TRBJ2-5; d_call: -; cdr3_nt: TGTGCCAGCAGCTTACACGACGGTCGCCAGTACTTC; cdr3_aa: CASSLHDGRQYF
v_call: TRBV18; clone_size: -; j_call: TRBJ2-7; d_call: TRBD1; cdr3_nt: TGTGCCAGCTCACCCGGGACAGGGGAAACCTACGAGCAGTACTTC; cdr3_aa: CASSPGTGETYEQYF
v_call: TRBV28; clone_size: -; j_call: TRBJ1-5; d_call: -; cdr3_nt: TGTGCCAGCAGAACCCCCGCCGGGGCTCAGCCCCAGCATTTT; cdr3_aa: CASRTPAGAQPQHF
v_call: TRBV9; clone_size: -; j_call: TRBJ2-3; d_call: -; cdr3_nt: TGTGCCAGCAGCAGATCCGGGACAAGCACAGATACGCAGTATTTT; cdr3_aa: CASSRSGTSTDTQYF
v_call: TRBV5-5; clone_size: -; j_call: TRBJ2-1; d_call: TRBD1; cdr3_nt: TGTGCCAGCAGCCAACAGGGACAGGGAAACAATGAGCAGTTCTTC; cdr3_aa: CASSQQGQGNNEQFF
v_call: TRBV5-5; clone_size: -; j_call: TRBJ1-1; d_call: TRBD1; cdr3_nt: TGTGCCAGCAGCTCTGGACAGGGGTGGTTCAACACTGAAGCTTTCTTT; cdr3_aa: CASSSGQGWFNTEAFF
v_call: TRBV19; clone_size: -; j_call: TRBJ1-3; d_call: -; cdr3_nt: TGTGCCAGTAGTTATGACACCCGGGGGAACACCATATATTTT; cdr3_aa: CASSYDTRGNTIYF
v_call: TRBV28; clone_size: -; j_call: TRBJ1-6; d_call: -; cdr3_nt: TGTGCCAGCACCAGTGGTTCACCCCTCCACTTT; cdr3_aa: CASTSGSPLHF